The present T cell receptor (beta chain) was sequenced within a study of metastatic and nonmetastatic thyroid tumors. Study information: Thyroid patients, malignant and benign, had repertoires compared across blood and tumor or nodule tissue. Study results and limitations: According to reports, the diversity of TCR beta was significantly higher in malignant thyroid tumors than in benign nodules, and this held in both blood and tumor samples.

The CDR3 has 14 amino acids. Germline V gene data show CDR1 as SNHLY and CDR2 as FYNNEI. The V end was cut by 3 bases, the J end by 2 bases, with 9 bases between. This clone was seen ten or more times. Antigen specificity is unknown. All patients reached thyroid surgery having received no treatment beforehand. Per the original data handling: To classify distant metastasis in papillary thyroid cancer, a model was built from CDR3 differences across clinicopathological groups. TCRdb re-called clones via MiXCR from the PCR reads. The V and J calls were not made by the authors but by TCRdb's processing. The sample yields around 29,000 clones, 20% to 25% seen once.

The V gene is TRBV2, the J gene TRBJ2-3; D unresolved. Material: blood. This sequence originates from a female donor with papillary thyroid cancer or a benign thyroid nodule (not recorded which). Some clones in this sample may be carry-over from other donors' samples. The CDR3 loop is CASSDLLITDTQYF. In nucleotides, the CDR3 is TGTGCCAGCAGTGATTTACTGATCACAGATACGCAGTATTTT.